One sample yielded the 5 T cell receptor beta chains listed below, sequenced in a study of T cell responses to AZD1222 COVID-19 vaccine (dated by TCRdb to the early 2020s). Explained via the paper, the time point label denotes: about 28 days (+/-7) after the second vaccine dose. Libraries came from the immunoSEQ multiplex PCR assay. Entries here come from immuneACCESS through TCRdb and include only in-frame sequences with V and J called. Some clones fail to appear in such tables; in the studies checked, an unresolved V gene covers under half of the shortfall, and the cause of the remainder is unknown. This sample is represented by fewer than 150,000 clones; about 91% of them were singletons. Of the sample, about 6.5% is held by the ten largest clones. The sequencing used peripheral blood, collected 28 days after the second AZD1222 dose. Source of these receptors: an adult who received the AZD1222 COVID-19 vaccine.

In its sample, this clone was seen a few times. The chain combines TRBV6-2 or TRBV6-3 with TRBJ2-2; 10 nucleotides agree with TRBD1. The CDR3 totals 15 residues. Germline CDR1 reads MNHEY; CDR2 reads SVGEGT. With V trimmed by 4 bases and J by 7 bases, 6 bases remained unmatched. The DNA of the CDR3 is TGTGCCAGCAGTTTCGGGACAGGGGCCAGCGGGGAGCTGTTTTTT. It encodes CASSFGTGASGELFF.

The CDR3 DNA follows: TGTGCCAGCAGACCCGGACAGGGAATCGGGGAGCTGTTTTTT. The encoded protein is CASRPGQGIGELFF. The rearrangement links TRBV7-2 to TRBJ2-2; 8 bases align to TRBD1. V was clipped by 6 bases and J by 7 bases; unmatched bases: 7. CDR3 length equals 14 residues. Germline V gene lookup returns CDR1 SGHTA and CDR2 FQGNSA.

CDR3 protein: CASSRTGTGYGEQFF. The CDR3 DNA reads TGTGCCAGCAGCAGGACCGGGACAGGGTACGGTGAGCAGTTCTTC. The chain has TRBV5-6 and TRBJ2-1; 9 bases match TRBD1. The CDR3 is 15 amino acids. The germline gives CDR1 SGHDT, CDR2 YYEEEE. The J segment lost 9 bases and the V segment lost 4 bases, leaving 11 bases of the junction unmatched.

This rearrangement joins TRBV18 to TRBJ2-7; the match to TRBD1 covers 9 bases. The CDR3 loop spans 15 amino acids. The germline gives CDR1 KGHSH, CDR2 LQKENI. Trimming removed 3 bases from V and 6 bases from J; junction bases left unmatched: 9. The CDR3 DNA reads TGTGCCAGCTCACCCCAACAGGGGGCGAGGGCCGAGCAGTACTTC. It encodes CASSPQQGARAEQYF.

The count of this clone is one. The gene calls are TRBV7-9 and TRBJ2-5; the D gene is possibly TRBD2 (6 bases). V shed 2 bases and J shed 3 bases, with 13 bases lying between them. There are 15 residues in the CDR3. CDR1 and CDR2 from the germline V gene are SEHNR and FQNEAQ (reference sequence). CDR3 in DNA: TGTGCCAGCAGCTTACTATTAGGAGGGAAAGAGACCCAGTACTTC. The encoded protein is CASSLLLGGKETQYF.